The 14 T cell receptor beta chains below all came from one sample that was sequenced in a study of cytomegalovirus exposure and HLA in healthy donors. PCR employed 60 Vbeta and 13 Jbeta primers. Assay used: immunoSEQ multiplex PCR; TCRdb lists only in-frame clones, some missing. The top ten hold 0.95% to 1.5% of the sample, which has about 98,000 clones, about two thirds seen once. The source material was PBMCs. These receptors were taken from a female donor in good health and CMV-seronegative.

This clone occurred a few times. This sample includes further DNA sequences coding for the same CDR3. The rearrangement links TRBV7-2 to TRBJ2-7; 8 positions agree with TRBD2. Germline lookup yields CDR1 SGHTA and CDR2 FQGNSA. This CDR3 contains 16 residues. The ends lost 5 bases at V and 2 bases at J; junction bases unmatched: 11. The CDR3 loop reads CASSPRGAGGTYEQYF. The CDR3 DNA sequence: TGTGCCAGCAGCCCTCGGGGGGCGGGAGGCACCTACGAGCAGTACTTC.

This clone occurred a few times. This chain joins TRBV29-1 and TRBJ1-4; D may be TRBD1 (5 bases). With 4 bases removed from V and 7 bases from J, the gap between germline ends came to 13 bases. The CDR3 extends over 13 amino acids. Germline values: CDR1 SQVTM, CDR2 ANQGSEA. The CDR3 spells CSVGGELGEKLFF. The CDR3 DNA reads TGCAGCGTTGGGGGGGAGTTGGGTGAAAAACTGTTTTTT.

A few counts support this clone. The chain recombines TRBV29-1 with TRBJ1-4; TRBD1 is a possible D gene (6 bases). Germline V gene data show CDR1 as SQVTM and CDR2 as ANQGSEA. There are 13 residues in the CDR3. V lost 7 bases and J lost 6, with 15 bases in between. The CDR3 DNA reads TGCAGCGCTACAGGGAGAGTCCATGAAAAACTGTTTTTT. This sequence encodes CSATGRVHEKLFF.

The chain is built from TRBV30 and TRBJ2-3; 14 bases are shared with TRBD2. The length of the CDR3 is 15 residues. The V gene end was trimmed by 0 bases and the J gene end by 10 bases; junction bases not matched to a gene: 6. Germline V lookup: CDR1 GTSNPN, CDR2 SVGIG (reference sequence). CDR3 bases: TGTGCCTGGAGTGTAGGGACTAGCGGGGGTACGGCGCAGTATTTT. It specifies CAWSVGTSGGTAQYF.

With respect to this clone: One junction end disagrees with the germline gene, perhaps due to a read error. The J gene is TRBJ2-7, the V gene TRBV18; 7 bases match TRBD2. CDR1 KGHSH and CDR2 LQKENI come from the germline V gene. This CDR3 region has 16 residues. This CDR3 reads CASSPRGSGTSYGQYF. The CDR3 bases are TGTGCCAGCTCACCCCGGGGCAGCGGGACCTCCTACGGGCAGTACTTC. The whole variable domain, remainder taken from reference TRBV18 and TRBJ2-7, is NAGVMQNPRHLVRRRGQEARLRCSPMKGHSHVYWYRQLPEEGLKFMVYLQKENIIDESGMPKERFSAEFPKEGPSILRIQQVVRGDSAAYFCASSPRGSGTSYGQYFGPGTRLTVT.

In DNA, the CDR3 is TGTGCCTGGACCTCCGGGGGGGCGCTGGGCTATGGCTACACCTTC. This translates into CAWTSGGALGYGYTF. This chain links TRBV30 with TRBJ1-2; tentative D call: TRBD1 (6 bases). V lost 4 bases, J lost 4 bases, and 19 bases lay in between. This CDR3 has 15 residues. The germline V gene has CDR1 GTSNPN and CDR2 SVGIG (reference sequence).

The chain uses TRBV9 and TRBJ2-2, with TRBD2 identical over 9 bases. Per germline, CDR1 SGDLS and CDR2 YYNGEE. The junction had 3 bases not matched to a gene; V was cut back by 3 bases and J by 3 bases. This CDR3 has 15 residues. The CDR3 loop is CASSEREAYTGELFF. The CDR3 DNA follows: TGTGCCAGCAGCGAGCGGGAGGCCTACACCGGGGAGCTGTTTTTT.

The chain is built from TRBV7-9 and TRBJ2-7; the D gene is possibly TRBD2 (6 bases). The ends were cut back, 2 bases at V and 2 bases at J, with 10 bases in the middle. Per germline, CDR1 SEHNR and CDR2 FQNEAQ (reference sequence). This CDR3 is built from 14 residues. The CDR3 protein is CASSLLLAPYEQYF. CDR3 nucleotide sequence: TGTGCCAGCAGCTTACTACTAGCCCCCTACGAGCAGTACTTC. Based on the CDR3 plus reference TRBV7-9 and TRBJ2-7, the full variable domain is DTGVSQNPRHKITKRGQNVTFRCDPISEHNRLYWYRQTLGQGPEFLTYFQNEAQLEKSRLLSDRFSAERPKGSFSTLEIQRTEQGDSAMYLCASSLLLAPYEQYFGPGTRLTVT.

The chain recombines TRBV7-9 with TRBJ1-4, with D tentatively TRBD1 (5 bases). CDR1 SEHNR and CDR2 FQNEAQ come from the germline V gene (reference sequence). V shed 5 bases and J shed 2 bases, with 9 bases lying between them. This CDR3 has 14 residues. CDR3 protein: CASSPGLTNEKLFF. DNA for the CDR3: TGTGCCAGCAGCCCGGGACTGACTAATGAAAAACTGTTTTTT.

The chain uses TRBV5-6 and TRBJ2-2; 8 bases are shared with TRBD2. The CDR3 has 18 residues. The V segment lost 4 bases and the J segment 6 bases; nucleotides outside the gene matches: 17. From germline, CDR1 is SGHDT and CDR2 YYEEEE. The CDR3 DNA sequence: TGTGCCAGCAGCATACAGCGGCGGGGACTAGTTGGGGCCGGGGAGCTGTTTTTT. It translates to CASSIQRRGLVGAGELFF.

This clone turned up a few times. The rearrangement joins TRBV4-1 to TRBJ2-1, with 13 nucleotides matching TRBD2. Germline V gene lookup returns CDR1 MGHRA and CDR2 YSYEKL. V dropped 6 bases and J dropped 7; count of bases not matched to a gene: 18. The CDR3 totals 19 residues. The CDR3 DNA sequence: TGCGCCAGCAGTGGCTGGACTAGCGGGAGTGGGGGTGGGCCGAATGAGCAGTTCTTC. It is translated as CASSGWTSGSGGGPNEQFF.

This chain links TRBV4-2 with TRBJ1-5; 10 positions match TRBD1. The CDR3 covers 15 residues. V lost 0 bases to trimming and J lost 6 bases; unmatched junction nucleotides: 2. CDR1 LGHNA and CDR2 YNFKEQ come from the germline V gene. The CDR3 DNA is TGTGCCAGCAGCCAAGAGACAGGGGGCCCTCAGCCCCAGCATTTT. Residues: CASSQETGGPQPQHF.

This clone has just a few counts. The chain uses TRBV10-3 and TRBJ1-2, with 9 bases lining up with TRBD1. The CDR3 has 15 residues. Germline V gives CDR1 ENHRY, CDR2 SYGVKD. With V trimmed by 6 bases and J by 0 bases, 5 bases remained unmatched. CDR3 loop: CAIRDRGGPNYGYTF. CDR3 nucleotides: TGTGCCATCAGGGACAGGGGAGGCCCTAACTATGGCTACACCTTC.

The chain combines TRBV5-6 with TRBJ2-7; D possibly corresponds to TRBD2 (5 bases). Germline CDR1 SGHDT, CDR2 YYEEEE. V shed 1 base and J shed 3 bases, with 8 bases lying between them. The CDR3 consists of 13 residues. Here the CDR3 DNA reads TGTGCCAGCAGCTTGTACGGGGTCTACGAGCAGTACTTC. It specifies CASSLYGVYEQYF.